This record concerns one T cell receptor (beta chain) sequence. There is no known antigen for this receptor. Base qualities are not recorded, but no much larger clone differs from it by a single base. What the time point label conveys for this sample: cycle 4 day 1 (C4D1), after less than 7 weeks of nivolumab. All trial patients had relapsed after autologous stem cell transplantation, with cohorts A, B and C differing in prior brentuximab vedotin exposure. Using a Miltenyi CD4+ T cell isolation kit, CD4+ T cells were purified from thawed PBMCs through magnetic negative selection. The trial cohort included around 60 patients with relapsed/refractory classical Hodgkin lymphoma, and each patient had a best overall response of complete response, partial response or progressive disease. Trial patients were treated with single-agent nivolumab in the multi-cohort phase II CheckMate 205 trial. An independent review committee assessed best overall response by applying the 2007 International Working Group response criteria. Trial PBMCs were collected just before the start of nivolumab (C1D1) and during therapy at cycle 2 day 1 and cycle 4 day 1. Peripheral blood was collected in 8 mL Vacutainer Cell Preparation Tubes, from which PBMCs were isolated by centrifugation and then cryopreserved. Purified CD4+ and CD8+ fractions were generated only in cases for which an additional PBMC sample was available. Magnetically labelled cells were removed on LS columns in a quadroMACS separator, and the flow-through was collected as the purified fraction.

This record belongs to a study of PD-1 blockade in classical Hodgkin lymphoma (dated by TCRdb to 2018 to 2021). In the study overall: Nivolumab dosing was 3 mg/kg intravenously every 2 weeks, continuing until either disease progression or unacceptable toxicity. The study used TCR beta sequencing and CyTOF to define a peripheral blood immune signature of response to PD-1 blockade in classical Hodgkin lymphoma.

The CDR1 and CDR2 encoded by the germline V gene are MDHEN and SYDVKM. Measured from the cysteine to the phenylalanine, the CDR3 is 13 residues long. Only the CDR3 part of the read is kept: 39 bases, read in frame from the first base. Trimming takes 6 bases from V and 9 bases from J, and the germline ends sit 15 bases apart. Broad study findings and their caveats: Newly diagnosed patients were reported to have lower baseline TCR diversity than healthy donors, and relapsed/refractory patients were reported to have lower baseline TCR diversity still. Only a single clinical trial cohort was studied, and what caused the repertoire differences, possibly disease activity or prior therapy, remained undefined. Baseline diversity similar to that of newly diagnosed patients was observed in trial patients achieving complete response, whereas significantly lower diversity was observed in partial responders and progressors. By C4D1, a significant rise was seen in CD4+ TCR diversity but not in CD8+ TCR diversity (p=0.0027 vs p=0.16), and the rise was most apparent among complete responders (p=0.02). Diversity was lower in patients who began nivolumab less than 1 year after ASCT, so these patients were left out of later analyses to avoid confounding by immune reconstitution.

The Qiagen DNeasy kit was used to extract genomic DNA both from unsorted PBMCs and from the negatively selected CD4+ and CD8+ fractions. Using primers that anneal to V and J segments, immunoSEQ multiplex PCR amplified the TCR beta CDR3 regions. Amplification bias was minimized using a synthetic immune receptor repertoire, and residual bias was removed computationally after sequencing. The paper's data handling went like this. Repertoire diversity was quantified as the Shannon entropy index using custom Python scripts. The unsorted, CD4+ and CD8+ repertoires were each analyzed separately, with the exception of combined analyses, where CD4+ and CD8+ sequences were merged in silico. A clone was considered expanded if an increase in frequency of at least 2-fold after treatment relative to C1D1 was found, and a pseudocount of 0.5 was applied to clones undetected at baseline. Singleton clones were defined as clones with 0 or 1 copy at C1D1, and non-singleton clones were defined as clones with 2 or more copies. By matching protein sequences in sorted samples from the same patient, clones expanded in unsorted samples were annotated as CD4+, CD8+ or unknown. Diversity changes from C1D1 to C4D1 were tested in paired samples using Wilcoxon tests. Imported from immuneACCESS, the table was reduced by TCRdb to in-frame sequences with V and J called. These copies leave out some clones; in studies compared against another copy, an unresolved V gene accounts for under half, and the cause of the remainder is not known. From that table come the V and J calls and clone size; the DNA was used to work out D and trimming. Counted in this sample were some 11,000 clones; roughly four fifths of them appeared once. The ten largest clonotypes hold approximately 3.2% of the sample.

Sequences were derived from CD4+ T cells from blood, sampled before the fourth cycle of nivolumab. This receptor chain uses TRBV28 and TRBJ2-4, with a weak D call of TRBD2 (6 bases match). This clonotype was obtained from a human donor with classical Hodgkin lymphoma. Here the CDR3 is given as CASSRMGGVIQYF. The DNA sequence reads TGTGCCAGCAGCCGCATGGGGGGTGTCATTCAGTACTTC.